The 27 T cell receptor beta chains given below trace back to one sample, sequenced in a study of early stage breast cancer tumors. Using immunoSEQ multiplex PCR, the repertoire was profiled, and TCRdb retains in-frame clones only, with some absent. The sample lists about 6,300 clones, over 65% occurring once. The sequenced sample was normal breast tissue next to the tumor. These receptor sequences come from a person aged 40 to 50 with breast cancer.

The genes are TRBV4-1 and TRBJ2-1; TRBD2 matches 11 bases. With 0 bases clipped from V and 3 bases from J, the junction kept 4 bases outside the gene matches. The CDR3 totals 17 residues. Germline CDR1 is MGHRA and CDR2 is YSYEKL. The chain's CDR3 is CASSQEGGTSGYNEQFF. The DNA for the CDR3 is TGCGCCAGCAGCCAAGAGGGGGGGACTAGCGGCTACAATGAGCAGTTCTTC.

The chain carries TRBV5-6 and TRBJ2-7; TRBD1 is a possible D gene (6 bases). V was shortened by 4 bases and J by 0 bases, with 11 bases between the two germline ends. The CDR3 consists of 14 residues. Germline values: CDR1 SGHDT, CDR2 YYEEEE. The CDR3 nucleotides are TGTGCCAGCAGCCGTAGGGGGAGCTCCTACGAGCAGTACTTC. It is translated as CASSRRGSSYEQYF.

This rearrangement joins TRBV2 to TRBJ1-2, with 9 bases aligning to TRBD1. Germline-derived CDR1 and CDR2 are SNHLY and FYNNEI. V was clipped by 6 bases and J by 1 base; unmatched bases: 6. The CDR3 runs to 15 residues. Here the CDR3 DNA reads TGTGCCAGCAGCGCGACAGGGGGTTTTAACTATGGCTACACCTTC. Translation: CASSATGGFNYGYTF.

This clone occurred a few times. V and J are TRBV6-6 and TRBJ2-3; TRBD1 matches at 8 bases. Trimming removed 7 bases from V and 5 bases from J; junction bases left unmatched: 8. CDR3 size: 14 residues. In germline, CDR1 is MNHNY, CDR2 SVGAGI (reference sequence). CDR3 nucleotides: TGTGCCAGCAAGGAGGACAGGGCGAGAGATACGCAGTATTTT. This sequence encodes CASKEDRARDTQYF.

This rearrangement joins TRBV5-1 to TRBJ2-2; D is undetermined. The CDR3 has 12 residues. The germline V and J ends were trimmed by 6 bases and 6 bases, with 9 bases remaining between them. Germline V gene data show CDR1 as SGHRS and CDR2 as YFSETQ. The CDR3, as DNA: TGCGCCAGCAACGGGTACGCCGGGGAGCTGTTTTTT. Protein sequence: CASNGYAGELFF. Full variable domain (remainder filled in from reference TRBV5-1 and TRBJ2-2): KAGVTQTPRYLIKTRGQQVTLSCSPISGHRSVSWYQQTPGQGLQFLFEYFSETQRNKGNFPGRFSGRQFSNSRSEMNVSTLELGDSALYLCASNGYAGELFFGEGSRLTVL.

As concerns this clone: Its ends do not fully match the called genes, so a read error is possible. For the CDR3, the DNA is TGTGCCAGTAGGATAGCGGGAGTGAGTATCTACGAGCAGTACTTC. This codes for CASRIAGVSIYEQYF. J is TRBJ2-7 and V is TRBV19; 9 bases are shared with TRBD2. CDR3 length: 15 residues. CDR1 is LNHDA and CDR2 is SQIVND in the germline V gene (reference sequence).

The chain has TRBV27 and TRBJ2-3; D gene uncertain. This CDR3 is built from 14 residues. With 7 bases removed from V and 0 bases from J, the gap between germline ends came to 11 bases. The germline gives CDR1 MNHEY, CDR2 SMNVEV (reference sequence). The CDR3 bases are TGTGCCAGCATTGGTCACCGCAGCACAGATACGCAGTATTTT. This encodes CASIGHRSTDTQYF.

The rearrangement joins TRBV7-8 to TRBJ2-2, with 9 bases aligning to TRBD2. Unmatched junction bases numbered 11, after V lost 2 bases and J lost 4 bases. The CDR3 runs 18 residues. Germline CDR1 SGHVS, CDR2 FQNEAQ. CDR3 region: CASSLLSSGTSLTGELFF. In DNA form, the CDR3 reads TGTGCCAGCAGCTTATTGAGCTCCGGGACTAGCCTCACCGGGGAGCTGTTTTTT.

This clone has a handful of counts. The chain links TRBV11-3 to TRBJ2-6, with 7 bases aligning to TRBD1. V lost 6 bases to trimming and J lost 0 bases; unmatched junction nucleotides: 14. This CDR3 spans 19 amino acids. Germline V lookup: CDR1 SGHNT, CDR2 YENEEA. The CDR3 reads CASSKFPGTDSSGANVLTF. The CDR3, as DNA: TGTGCCAGCAGTAAATTCCCCGGGACAGACAGCTCTGGGGCCAACGTCCTGACTTTC.

The chain uses TRBV9 and TRBJ1-4; maybe TRBD1 (5 bases). The ends were cut back, 4 bases at V and 0 bases at J, with 13 bases in the middle. The CDR3 extends over 16 amino acids. In germline, CDR1 is SGDLS, CDR2 YYNGEE. The CDR3: CASSLGVGSTNEKLFF. In DNA form, the CDR3 reads TGTGCCAGCAGCTTAGGGGTTGGGTCAACTAATGAAAAACTGTTTTTT.

The chain combines TRBV9 with TRBJ1-2; perhaps TRBD1 as D (5 bases). The length of the CDR3 is 14 residues. The germline V gene encodes CDR1 SGDLS and CDR2 YYNGEE. V was shortened by 4 bases and J by 4 bases, with 14 bases between the two germline ends. This chain's CDR3 is CASSPRATVYGYTF. The CDR3 nucleotides read TGTGCCAGCAGCCCTCGAGCGACAGTCTATGGCTACACCTTC.

A single count supports this clone. This chain joins TRBV18 and TRBJ2-5, with 9 positions matching TRBD2. The V gene end was trimmed by 2 bases and the J gene end by 2 bases; junction bases not matched to a gene: 6. Per germline, CDR1 KGHSH and CDR2 LQKENI. This CDR3 comprises 16 residues. CDR3 coding DNA: TGTGCCAGCTCACCAGGGCTAGCGGGGTCACAAGAGACCCAGTACTTC. This translates into CASSPGLAGSQETQYF.

A few counts support this clone. This sequence joins TRBV19 and TRBJ1-5; D remains unclear. Germline lookup yields CDR1 LNHDA and CDR2 SQIVND (reference sequence). Trimming pared 2 bases from V and 6 bases from J, leaving 11 bases between. This CDR3 is 14 amino acids long. The CDR3 protein is CASSILGSAQPQHF. CDR3 in DNA: TGTGCCAGTAGTATACTGGGGTCCGCTCAGCCCCAGCATTTT.

The rearrangement joins TRBV19 to TRBJ2-5; 8 nucleotides align to TRBD1. V trimming: 6 bases; J trimming: 2 bases; junction bases outside the gene matches: 5. Per germline, CDR1 LNHDA and CDR2 SQIVND (reference sequence). This CDR3 is 14 amino acids long. The CDR3 DNA sequence: TGTGCCAGTAGCAATACAGGGGGGCAAGAGACCCAGTACTTC. Its protein product is CASSNTGGQETQYF.

V gene TRBV7-9 combines with J gene TRBJ1-5, with a tentative D call TRBD1 (5 bases). V was pared by 4 bases and J by 11 bases, with 12 bases between. CDR3 size: 12 residues. Germline CDR1 is SEHNR and CDR2 is FQNEAQ (reference sequence). CDR3 in amino acids: CASSSPGRAQHF. Written as DNA, the CDR3 is TGTGCCAGCAGCTCCCCCGGCAGGGCCCAGCATTTT.

This sequence joins TRBV28 and TRBJ2-5, with no clear D. CDR3 length: 12 amino acids. Germline assignment: CDR1 MDHEN and CDR2 SYDVKM. The V gene lost 2 bases and the J gene lost 5 bases, with 6 bases spanning the gap. CDR3 DNA: TGTGCCAGCAGTTTAAGTGGGGAGACCCAGTACTTC. Protein product: CASSLSGETQYF. The full variable domain, with the rest looked up from reference TRBV28 and TRBJ2-5, is DVKVTQSSRYLVKRTGEKVFLECVQDMDHENMFWYRQDPGLGLRLIYFSYDVKMKEKGDIPEGYSVSREKKERFSLILESASTNQTSMYLCASSLSGETQYFGPGTRLLVL.

This clone was seen only a few times. The chain joins TRBV30 to TRBJ2-3, with D tentatively TRBD1 (5 bases). The CDR3 extends over 11 amino acids. Germline V gene sequence: CDR1 GTSNPN, CDR2 SVGIG (reference sequence). Trimming took off 0 bases at V and 12 bases at J, with 10 bases between the two ends. CDR3 region: CAWSVRQLQYF. DNA of the CDR3: TGTGCCTGGAGTGTACGACAGCTTCAGTATTTT.

The V gene is TRBV6-5, the J gene TRBJ2-2, with a weak D call TRBD1 (5 bases). Deletions cut 5 bases from V and 9 bases from J, with 10 bases between. This CDR3 is 12 amino acids long. Germline loops: CDR1 MNHEY, CDR2 SVGAGI. The CDR3 DNA follows: TGTGCCAGCAGTCCATCGGACAGGGAGCTGTTTTTT. Protein sequence: CASSPSDRELFF.

The CDR3 DNA reads as TGTGCCAGTACCACGGGGGGGACAGGGGACTACGAGCAGTACTTC. Its translation is CASTTGGTGDYEQYF. The rearrangement uses TRBV19 and TRBJ2-7, with TRBD1 matching 10 bases. V shed 7 bases and J 3 bases; nucleotides not matched to a gene: 9. The germline V gene has CDR1 LNHDA and CDR2 SQIVND (reference sequence). The CDR3 loop spans 15 amino acids.

The DNA for the CDR3 is TGTGCCAGCAGTTTCAGGGGTACCGGGGAGCTGTTTTTT. Amino acid sequence: CASSFRGTGELFF. The chain carries TRBV6-6 and TRBJ2-2, with D perhaps TRBD1 (6 bases). The V end was cut by 4 bases, the J end by 5 bases, with 8 bases between. The length of the CDR3 is 13 residues. Germline loops: CDR1 MNHNY, CDR2 SVGAGI (reference sequence).

V gene TRBV19 combines with J gene TRBJ2-3; D might be TRBD1 or TRBD2, each matching 6 bases. Trimming cost V 6 bases and J 5 bases, with 15 bases left between them. This CDR3 is built from 14 residues. Germline V gene lookup returns CDR1 LNHDA and CDR2 SQIVND (reference sequence). CDR3 residues: CASRVGGAVDTQYF. The CDR3, as DNA: TGTGCCAGTAGGGTGGGGGGCGCGGTAGATACGCAGTATTTT.

The chain has TRBV10-3 and TRBJ2-7, with TRBD2 identical over 11 bases. Germline-derived CDR1 and CDR2 are ENHRY and SYGVKD. The CDR3 is made up of 21 amino acids. The V and J ends lost 6 bases and 2 bases, in that order; junction bases with no gene match: 24. CDR3 in amino acids: CAIRDWNRGTSGATSTYEQYF. Written as DNA, the CDR3 is TGTGCCATCAGAGATTGGAACCGTGGGACTAGCGGAGCTACCTCAACCTACGAGCAGTACTTC.

A note on this clone: An end of the junction differs from the germline gene, which may be a read error. This sample also contains other DNA sequences that code for the same CDR3. The rearrangement uses TRBV20-1 and TRBJ1-2; D gene unclear. The CDR3 is made up of 11 amino acids. Germline V gene lookup returns CDR1 DFQATT and CDR2 SNEGSKA (reference sequence). DNA for the CDR3: TGCAGTGCTAGCGAACACTACGGCTACACCTTC. It translates to CSASEHYGYTF.

This chain joins TRBV5-8 and TRBJ2-1; 8 nucleotides line up with TRBD2. This CDR3 is 17 amino acids long. V lost 1 base to trimming and J lost 0 bases; unmatched junction nucleotides: 6. CDR1 is SGHTS and CDR2 is YDEGEE in the germline V gene. CDR3 residues: CASSLYGLAGSYNEQFF. DNA of the CDR3: TGTGCCAGCAGCTTGTACGGACTAGCCGGCTCCTACAATGAGCAGTTCTTC. The full variable domain, completed using reference TRBV5-8 and TRBJ2-1, is EAGVTQSPTHLIKTRGQQATLRCSPISGHTSVYWYQQALGLGLQFLLWYDEGEERNRGNFPPRFSGRQFPNYSSELNVNALELEDSALYLCASSLYGLAGSYNEQFFGPGTRLTVL.

The sample holds one count of this clone. The rearrangement links TRBV6-1 to TRBJ2-3; no firm D call. Germline V gives CDR1 MNHNS, CDR2 SASEGT. The CDR3 totals 13 residues. The ends were cut back, 2 bases at V and 5 bases at J, with 8 bases in the middle. CDR3 in amino acids: CASSENARDTQYF. The DNA of the CDR3 is TGTGCCAGCAGTGAAAACGCGCGAGATACGCAGTATTTT.

The chain has TRBV5-1 and TRBJ2-3, with D possibly being TRBD2 (6 bases). Deletions cut 0 bases from V and 0 bases from J, with 8 bases between. There are 15 residues in the CDR3. Germline V CDR1 and CDR2: SGHRS, YFSETQ. CDR3 in amino acids: CASSLGAGSTDTQYF. Written as DNA, the CDR3 is TGCGCCAGCAGCTTGGGGGCGGGGAGCACAGATACGCAGTATTTT.

The chain joins TRBV10-2 to TRBJ1-6; TRBD1 matches 10 bases. J lost 8 bases, V lost 4 bases, and 8 bases had no gene match. Germline V gene sequence: CDR1 WSHSY, CDR2 SAAADI. The CDR3 is made up of 16 amino acids. In nucleotides, the CDR3 is TGCGCCAGCAGTGTGACTGGGACAGGGGAAGATTCACCCCTCCACTTT. This codes for CASSVTGTGEDSPLHF.